The rows below give T cell receptor beta chains drawn from one sample of a study of shared clonotypes between healthy human individuals. Assay used: immunoSEQ multiplex PCR; TCRdb lists only in-frame clones, some missing. The data contain about 2 million clones, about 95% of them singletons. Sequencing was done on a sample of naive CD8+ T cells sorted from blood. These TCRs come from a man between 18 and 35 years old in good health. The CDR3 runs from the conserved cysteine through the conserved F or W. Each record gives: clone size, V gene, J gene, D gene, CDR3 DNA, CDR3 protein. D genes are given only for firm matches. Clone size, where shown, is once, few, many, or a class for clones that have expanded.

-,TRBV4-1,TRBJ2-1,TRBD1,TGCGCCAGCAGCCCCGGGACAGGGTTCAATGAGCAGTTCTTC,CASSPGTGFNEQFF
-,TRBV4-1,TRBJ1-5,-,TGCGCCAGCAGCCAAGTAAAGGAAAATCAGCCCCAGCATTTT,CASSQVKENQPQHF
-,TRBV5-6,TRBJ2-7,TRBD1,TGTGCCAGCAGCTTGGGACAGGGGTATAACGAGCAGTACTTC,CASSLGQGYNEQYF
-,TRBV7-2,TRBJ1-3,TRBD1,TGTGCCAGCAGCTTACAGGGGACAGCCGGTTACGGAAACACCATATATTTT,CASSLQGTAGYGNTIYF
-,TRBV19,TRBJ2-1,TRBD2,TGTGCCAGTAGTATAATGGGAGGGGACTCCTCCTACAATGAGCAGTTCTTC,CASSIMGGDSSYNEQFF
-,TRBV10-1,TRBJ2-1,TRBD2,TGCGCCAGCAGTGAGCTAGCGGGGGAATCCTACAATGAGCAGTTCTTC,CASSELAGESYNEQFF
once,TRBV9,TRBJ1-1,-,TGTGCCAGCAGCGTAGAGACGGCAGGGCGGTGGTCGGCTTTCTTT,CASSVETAGRWSAFF
-,TRBV10-1,TRBJ2-7,-,TGCGCCAGCAGTGGACAGTTCTCCTACGAGCAGTACTTC,CASSGQFSYEQYF
-,TRBV7-9,TRBJ2-1,-,TGTGCCAGCAGCTTACCTAGGGGGGAGTACAATGAGCAGTTCTTC,CASSLPRGEYNEQFF
-,TRBV29-1,TRBJ1-4,-,TGCAGCGTTCAGGGGACCGTGGACGATAATGAAAAACTGTTTTTT,CSVQGTVDDNEKLFF
-,TRBV7-9,TRBJ1-1,TRBD1,TGTGCCAGCAGCTTAGTCCCAGGGGGGACGACTGAAGCTTTCTTT,CASSLVPGGTTEAFF
-,TRBV7-7,TRBJ2-5,-,TGTGCTAGCAGCTTAGCCCATCTGGAGGGAGAGACCCAGTACTTC,CASSLAHLEGETQYF
-,TRBV2,TRBJ1-1,TRBD1,TGTGCCAGCAGTGAATTCTCTGGGAGACAGGGCTGGACTGAAGCTTTCTTT,CASSEFSGRQGWTEAFF
-,TRBV28,TRBJ2-7,-,TGTGCCAGCAGTACCCGGGCCTCAGATGGCGAGCAGTACTTC,CASSTRASDGEQYF
-,TRBV6-5,TRBJ2-5,-,TGTGCCAGCGGAGGGGGGGAGGAGGCCCAGTACTTC,CASGGGEEAQYF
-,TRBV14,TRBJ2-7,TRBD2,TGTGCCAGCAGCCAATCTAGCGGGGGGTCCTACGAGCAGTACTTC,CASSQSSGGSYEQYF
-,TRBV5-6,TRBJ2-7,-,TGTGCCAGCAGCTTCAGGGGTTCCTACGAGCAGTACTTC,CASSFRGSYEQYF
-,TRBV27,TRBJ1-3,-,TGTGCCAGCAGCCGGGGCCACTCTGGAAACACCATATATTTT,CASSRGHSGNTIYF
-,TRBV18,TRBJ2-7,-,TGTGCCAGCTCACCGACAAGCTACGAGCAGTACTTC,CASSPTSYEQYF
-,TRBV4-1,TRBJ2-7,-,TGCGCCAGCAGCCAAGGGTCGGCAGTAGCCTCCTACGAGCAGTACTTC,CASSQGSAVASYEQYF
-,TRBV2,TRBJ1-1,TRBD1,TGTGCCAGCAGGGGGACAGGGGGCCGCACTGAAGCTTTCTTT,CASRGTGGRTEAFF
-,TRBV27,TRBJ2-3,TRBD2,TGTGCCAGCAGTCTCTTAGCGGGAGTAACAGATACGCAGTATTTT,CASSLLAGVTDTQYF
-,TRBV9,TRBJ2-7,TRBD2,TGTGCCAGCAGCGTAGACGCGGGAGGGCCCTACGAGCAGTACTTC,CASSVDAGGPYEQYF
-,TRBV5-4,TRBJ2-1,-,TGTGCCAGCAGCCTTCCCGGGACCACAAGCTCGGGTGAGCAGTTCTTC,CASSLPGTTSSGEQFF
-,TRBV20-1,TRBJ2-7,-,TGCAGTGTTAGAGGGGACTACGAGCAGTACTTC,CSVRGDYEQYF
-,TRBV4-3,TRBJ2-7,-,TGCGCCAGCAGCCAGAGCTCCCGGTCAACCTACGAGCAGTACTTC,CASSQSSRSTYEQYF